A selection of T cell receptor beta chains follows, all from one sample in a study of blood T cell repertoires in COVID-19. TCRdb keeps only in-frame clones here, not all; method: immunoSEQ multiplex PCR. The repertoire holds 250,000 to 350,000 clones, with roughly 90% as singletons. The source material was PBMCs or T cells enriched from blood (not recorded which). The receptors originated from a woman under 30 with acute COVID-19. CDR3s include the opening cysteine and the closing phenylalanine or tryptophan. A D gene is named only where the DNA matches it firmly. Clone size is shown for a subset of rows, as once, few, many or a class of expanded clone.

TRBV27	.	.	TRBJ1-5	TGTGCCAGCAGTTTTGGCAGGGGAAAGGCTCAGCCCCAGCATTTT	CASSFGRGKAQPQHF
TRBV7-2	.	.	TRBJ1-2	TGTGCCAGCAGCTTCGGACAGCTGGCTAACTATGGCTACACCTTC	CASSFGQLANYGYTF
TRBV7-3	.	TRBD1	TRBJ2-3	TGTGCCAGCAGCTTAACGCCGACAGGGACAGATACGCAGTATTTT	CASSLTPTGTDTQYF
TRBV5-1	once	.	TRBJ2-7	TGCGCCAGCAGCTTATCAGGAAGCTCCTACGAGCAGTACTTC	CASSLSGSSYEQYF
TRBV6-5	.	.	TRBJ2-2	TGTGCCAGCAGTTACGGAGTTAGCTCCAACACCGGGGAGCTGTTTTTT	CASSYGVSSNTGELFF
TRBV4-1	.	TRBD2	TRBJ2-3	TGCGCCAGCAGCCAAGAGGGACTAGCGGGAGAGTACACAGATACGCAGTATTTT	CASSQEGLAGEYTDTQYF
TRBV27	.	.	TRBJ2-3	TGTGCCAGCAGTTTTAGTAGCACAGATACGCAGTATTTT	CASSFSSTDTQYF
TRBV6-5	.	.	TRBJ1-6	TGTGCCAGCAGTTACACAGGGACACGGAATTCACCCCTCCACTTT	CASSYTGTRNSPLHF
TRBV24-1	.	TRBD1	TRBJ2-7	TGTGCCACCAGAGGACAGGGCTACGAGCAGTACTTC	CATRGQGYEQYF
TRBV28	.	.	TRBJ1-1	TGTGCCAGCAGCGTCAGGGTCACTGAAGCTTTCTTT	CASSVRVTEAFF
TRBV18	once	.	TRBJ2-7	TGTGCCAGCTCACCGCGGCCGGTTACCTACGAGCAGTACTTC	CASSPRPVTYEQYF
TRBV14	.	.	TRBJ2-7	TGTGCCAGCAGCCAACAGGGATTGGGAACCTACGAGCAGTACTTC	CASSQQGLGTYEQYF
TRBV29-1	once	.	TRBJ2-4	TGCAGCGTTGAGATGGGGGCTTTTTCCAAAAACATTCAGTACTTC	CSVEMGAFSKNIQYF
TRBV6-5	few	.	TRBJ2-2	TGTGCCAGCAGACGTAAGGGTGGGAGCACCGGGGAGCTGTTTTTT	CASRRKGGSTGELFF
TRBV6-4	.	.	TRBJ2-1	TGTGCCAGCAGTGAAGGGGTAGCTTTCCCTTCCGAGCAGTTCTTC	CASSEGVAFPSEQFF
TRBV11-1	.	.	TRBJ2-7	TGTGCCAGCAGCTTAGAGAAAGCGGGCTCCTACGAGCAGTACTTC	CASSLEKAGSYEQYF
TRBV19	.	TRBD2	TRBJ2-1	TGTGCCAGCACTCGTGGGGGGGAGGTTCTCAATGAGCAGTTCTTC	CASTRGGEVLNEQFF
TRBV5-1	.	TRBD1	TRBJ2-6	TGCGCCAGCAGCTCGGACAGGGGTAGCAACGTCCTGACTTTC	CASSSDRGSNVLTF
TRBV7-3	once	.	TRBJ2-1	TGTGCCAGCAGCCCACAAGGGGGATTCTACAATGAGCAGTTCTTC	CASSPQGGFYNEQFF
TRBV18	.	TRBD1	TRBJ1-2	TGTGCCAGCTCACCCAATAGGGACAGGGCTAACTATGGCTACACCTTC	CASSPNRDRANYGYTF
TRBV20-1	.	.	TRBJ2-7	TGCAGTGCTAGTTCCAGGGGATTTCAGAGCGAGCAGTACTTC	CSASSRGFQSEQYF
TRBV5-1	.	.	TRBJ2-3	TGCGCCAGCAGCTTGGTTCTAGGCTCCACAGATACGCAGTATTTT	CASSLVLGSTDTQYF
TRBV12-3/TRBV12-4	once	.	TRBJ1-5	TGTGCCAGCAGTTTGGTAGAGTTACAGCCCCAGCATTTT	CASSLVELQPQHF
TRBV28	few	.	TRBJ1-2	TGTGCCAGCAGTTTGTTGAGGGCTAACTATGGCTACACCTTC	CASSLLRANYGYTF
TRBV28	.	TRBD1	TRBJ2-7	TGTGCCAGCAGTTCCGGGACAGGCGTTCTCTTAACCTACGAGCAGTACTTC	CASSSGTGVLLTYEQYF
TRBV5-1	.	.	TRBJ1-1	TGCGCCAGCAGCTTGGTGCCGGGAAACACTGAAGCTTTCTTT	CASSLVPGNTEAFF
TRBV11-3	.	TRBD2	TRBJ2-1	TGTGCCAGCAGCTCCCAAGGAAGGGCTAGCGGGATATTCAATGAGCAGTTCTTC	CASSSQGRASGIFNEQFF
TRBV29-1	.	.	TRBJ1-4	TGCAGCGTGCGAGGGGGTTCTGAAAAACTGTTTTTT	CSVRGGSEKLFF